The sequence of this TCR beta chain was determined in a study of regulatory T cells in long-lasting Graves disease. This clonotype was seen repeatedly, ten times or more. Its target is not known. Libraries of TCR beta came from iRepertoire HTBI primers plus Arm-PCR of CDR3 regions. TCRdb reanalysed the multiplex PCR reads using MiXCR and keeps one entry per CDR3 protein. Here the sample spans about 450,000 distinct CDR3 sequences, around 15% being singletons. Whole-study results and caveats: TRBV28, TRBJ1-2 and TRBJ2-5 were segments that persistent disease favored. Persistent Graves' patients possessed reduced TCR diversity relative to recently diagnosed ones.

This CDR3 spans 16 amino acids. Trimming took 6 bases from V and 7 from J; bases not matched to a gene: 7. Germline CDR1 reads SGHTA; CDR2 reads FQGNSA. Time point described: newly diagnosed GD, antithyroid drugs for less than 3 months. TCR sequences were obtained from RNA taken from PBMCs. These data are also associated with another study on T cells in Graves' hyperthyroidism and ophthalmopathy. That paper states: Blood also carried most thyroid clonotypes expanded above 0.001.

The sequences come from peripheral blood mononuclear cells (PBMCs), collected at new diagnosis, from a patient treated with antithyroid drugs. The chain links TRBV7-2 to TRBJ2-2; TRBD2 agrees at 14 bases. This clonotype was sampled from a woman in her 30s with Graves disease. The CDR3: CASRRGLAGAGGELFF. CDR3 DNA sequence: TGTGCCAGCAGGAGGGGACTAGCGGGAGCGGGCGGGGAGCTGTTTTTT. Full variable domain (remainder filled in from reference TRBV7-2 and TRBJ2-2): GAGVSQSPSNKVTEKGKDVELRCDPISGHTALYWYRQSLGQGLEFLIYFQGNSAPDKSGLPSDRFSAERTGGSVSTLTIQRTQQEDSAVYLCASRRGLAGAGGELFFGEGSRLTVL.